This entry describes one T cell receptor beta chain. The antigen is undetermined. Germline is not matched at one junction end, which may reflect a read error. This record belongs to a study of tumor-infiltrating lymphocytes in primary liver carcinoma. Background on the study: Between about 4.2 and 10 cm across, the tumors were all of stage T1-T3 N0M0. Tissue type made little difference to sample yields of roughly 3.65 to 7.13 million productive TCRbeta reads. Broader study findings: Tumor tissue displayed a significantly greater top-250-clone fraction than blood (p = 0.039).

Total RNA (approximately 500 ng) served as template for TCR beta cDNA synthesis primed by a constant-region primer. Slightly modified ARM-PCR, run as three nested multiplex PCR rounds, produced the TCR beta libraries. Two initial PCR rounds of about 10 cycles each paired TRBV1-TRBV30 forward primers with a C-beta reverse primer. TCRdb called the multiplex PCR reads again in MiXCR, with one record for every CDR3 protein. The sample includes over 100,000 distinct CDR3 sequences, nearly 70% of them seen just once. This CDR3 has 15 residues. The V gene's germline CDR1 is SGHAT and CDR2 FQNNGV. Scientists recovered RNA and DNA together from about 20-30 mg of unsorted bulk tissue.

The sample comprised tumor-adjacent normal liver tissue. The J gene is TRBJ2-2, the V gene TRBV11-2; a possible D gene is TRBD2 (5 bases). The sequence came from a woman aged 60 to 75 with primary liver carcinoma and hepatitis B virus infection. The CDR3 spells CVSSPPRGPTGELFF. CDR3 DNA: TGTGTCAGCAGCCCTCCGCGAGGACCGACCGGGGAGTTATTTTTT.